The clone carrying this T cell receptor (beta chain) was counted between two and nine times. This sample stems from a study of cytomegalovirus exposure and HLA in healthy donors. In the PCR, 60 Vbeta and 13 Jbeta primers were used. The method was immunoSEQ multiplex PCR; TCRdb's version includes in-frame clones alone and lacks a portion of them. This table holds 95,000 to 100,000 clones, about four fifths found once. The germline V gene has CDR1 LGHNA and CDR2 YNFKEQ. The CDR3 sequence is 14 residues long. Trimming removed 4 bases at V and 8 bases at J, with 17 bases between. The clonotype was recovered from a woman in her thirties or forties in good health and CMV-seronegative. The chain combines TRBV4-2 with TRBJ1-2; D gene uncertain. The specimen sequenced was PBMCs. CDR3 region: CASSPTGPPGGYTF. The CDR3 DNA is TGTGCCAGCAGCCCGACCGGGCCCCCGGGGGGCTACACCTTC.